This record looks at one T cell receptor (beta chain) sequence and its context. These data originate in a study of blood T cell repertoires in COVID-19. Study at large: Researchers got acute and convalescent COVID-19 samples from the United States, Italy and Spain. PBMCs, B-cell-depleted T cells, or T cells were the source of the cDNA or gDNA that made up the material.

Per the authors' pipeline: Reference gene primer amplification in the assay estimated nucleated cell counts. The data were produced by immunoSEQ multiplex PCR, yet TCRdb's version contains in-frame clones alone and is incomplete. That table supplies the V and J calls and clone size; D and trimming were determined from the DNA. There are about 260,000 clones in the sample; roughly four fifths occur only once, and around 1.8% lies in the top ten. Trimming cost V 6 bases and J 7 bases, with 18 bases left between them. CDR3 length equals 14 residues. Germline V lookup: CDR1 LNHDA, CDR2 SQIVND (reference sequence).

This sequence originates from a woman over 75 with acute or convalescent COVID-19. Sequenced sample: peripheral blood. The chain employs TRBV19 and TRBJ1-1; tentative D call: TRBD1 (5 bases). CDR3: CASSPPGAGIEAFF. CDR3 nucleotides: TGTGCCAGTAGCCCTCCCGGCGCAGGGATTGAAGCTTTCTTT.